One and the same sample provided the 31 T cell receptor beta chains below, sequenced in a study of T-cell reconstitution after alpha-beta-depleted transplantation in children. Using unique molecular identifiers, the investigators prepared the TCRbeta library. TCRdb redid the calling of the PCR reads with MiXCR, one entry per CDR3 protein. The sample includes roughly 490,000 distinct CDR3 sequences, roughly an eighth of them seen just once. The specimen was PBMCs, mostly from graft donor cells, collected 180 days after TCRalphabeta/CD19-depleted stem cell transplant. These receptors were obtained from a female patient aged 2-10 years who had a stem cell transplant for aplastic anemia, so the T cells may come from the graft donor.

The rearrangement uses TRBV18 and TRBJ2-7; 8 bases line up with TRBD1. The V segment lost 2 bases and the J segment 4 bases; nucleotides outside the gene matches: 10. This CDR3 comprises 16 residues. The germline gives CDR1 KGHSH, CDR2 LQKENI. Here the CDR3 DNA reads TGTGCCAGCTCACCAAGGACGGGACAGGCGACTTACGAGCAGTACGTC. Protein product: CASSPRTGQATYEQYV.

The chain is built from TRBV28 and TRBJ2-7, with D perhaps matching TRBD1 or TRBD2 (5 bases each). The CDR3 contains 12 residues. Between the trimmed V and J ends, which lost 10 bases and 3 bases, there was a span of 13 bases. Germline lookup yields CDR1 MDHEN and CDR2 SYDVKM. In DNA form, the CDR3 reads TGTGCCACTGGGACGTACCTCTACGAGCAGTACTTC. Translated, it gives CATGTYLYEQYF.

In this sample, this clonotype turned up a few times. The junction departs from germline at one end; a sequencing error may be responsible. The gene calls are TRBV5-1 and TRBJ2-4; a possible D gene is TRBD1 (6 bases). Germline V gene lookup returns CDR1 SGHRS and CDR2 YFSETQ. The CDR3 extends over 13 amino acids. The DNA of the CDR3 is TGCGCCAGCAGCCGGGACACATTAAACAGTCAGTACTTC. Translation gives CASSRDTLNSQYF.

This rearrangement joins TRBV29-1 to TRBJ2-7; 10 bases match TRBD2. The trim removed 1 base at V and 2 bases at J, leaving 5 bases unmatched. CDR1 and CDR2 (germline): SQVTM, ANQGSEA. The CDR3 has 15 amino acids. The CDR3 is CSVEGLSGRTYEQYF. The CDR3 DNA follows: TGCAGCGTTGAAGGTCTTAGCGGGAGGACCTACGAGCAGTACTTC.

This clonotype was observed at least ten times. The J gene is TRBJ2-3, the V gene TRBV29-1; D might be TRBD2 (6 bases). V was pared by 7 bases and J by 2 bases, with 13 bases between. Per germline, CDR1 SQVTM and CDR2 ANQGSEA. There are 13 residues in the CDR3. The CDR3 DNA reads TGCAGCGGTGGCGGGGCCAACACAGATACGCAGTATTTT. This translates into CSGGGANTDTQYF.

The table lists this clonotype with a few counts. The chain joins TRBV7-2 to TRBJ2-6; no clear D. CDR3 length equals 15 residues. The germline V and J ends were trimmed by 5 bases and 4 bases, with 12 bases remaining between them. Per the germline V gene, CDR1 is SGHTA and CDR2 is FQGNSA. The CDR3: CASSPERAGANVLTF. Here the CDR3 DNA reads TGTGCCAGCAGCCCCGAGCGAGCCGGGGCCAACGTCCTGACTTTC.

J is TRBJ2-1 and V is TRBV18; 14 nucleotides agree with TRBD2. Germline V gene sequence: CDR1 KGHSH, CDR2 LQKENI. The CDR3 length is 15 residues. V trimming: 6 bases; J trimming: 8 bases; junction bases outside the gene matches: 6. Here the CDR3 reads CASSGTSGSRYEQFF. CDR3 nucleotides: TGTGCCAGCTCCGGGACTAGCGGGAGTCGATATGAGCAGTTCTTC. The variable domain in full, with the rest retrieved from reference TRBV18 and TRBJ2-1, is NAGVMQNPRHLVRRRGQEARLRCSPMKGHSHVYWYRQLPEEGLKFMVYLQKENIIDESGMPKERFSAEFPKEGPSILRIQQVVRGDSAAYFCASSGTSGSRYEQFFGPGTRLTVL.

The table lists this clonotype with a few counts. This chain links TRBV6-1 with TRBJ1-5, with 7 bases lining up with TRBD1. This CDR3 has 14 residues. Trimming removed 6 bases from V and 6 bases from J; junction bases left unmatched: 8. From germline, CDR1 is MNHNS and CDR2 SASEGT. CDR3 sequence reads: CASRINRGSQPQHF. The CDR3 bases are TGTGCCAGCAGGATTAACAGGGGTAGTCAGCCCCAGCATTTT.

The sample holds a few counts of this clonotype. The rearrangement joins TRBV5-1 to TRBJ1-4; TRBD1 aligns across 8 bases. Per germline, CDR1 SGHRS and CDR2 YFSETQ. V lost 3 bases to trimming and J lost 8 bases; unmatched junction nucleotides: 9. The CDR3 has 15 amino acids. The CDR3 spells CASSSRDRLGEKLFF. For the CDR3, the DNA is TGCGCCAGCAGCTCCCGGGACAGGTTGGGCGAAAAACTGTTTTTT.

This clonotype showed up just a few times. The chain is built from TRBV7-2 and TRBJ2-5; tentatively, D is TRBD1 (6 bases). The V gene's germline CDR1 is SGHTA and CDR2 FQGNSA. This CDR3 has 12 amino acids. The V end was cut by 6 bases, the J end by 7 bases, with 12 bases between. The CDR3 here is CASSFVGGTQYF. CDR3 DNA: TGTGCCAGCAGTTTTGTAGGGGGGACCCAGTACTTC. Complete variable domain (other parts from reference TRBV7-2 and TRBJ2-5): GAGVSQSPSNKVTEKGKDVELRCDPISGHTALYWYRQSLGQGLEFLIYFQGNSAPDKSGLPSDRFSAERTGGSVSTLTIQRTQQEDSAVYLCASSFVGGTQYFGPGTRLLVL.

The chain joins TRBV11-3 to TRBJ1-2; TRBD1 is a possible D gene (6 bases). Trimming took 3 bases from V and 2 from J, leaving 10 bases between them. Germline V gene lookup returns CDR1 SGHNT and CDR2 YENEEA. CDR3 length: 14 amino acids. For the CDR3, the DNA is TGTGCCAGCAGCTTGGGGGGGCTCAACTATGGCTACACCTTC. It encodes CASSLGGLNYGYTF.

The rearrangement joins TRBV18 to TRBJ1-1; unclear D gene. This CDR3 contains 14 residues. In germline, CDR1 is KGHSH, CDR2 LQKENI. Trimming removed 6 bases from V and 3 bases from J, with 14 bases in between. The CDR3 bases are TGTGCCAGCTCCGGAAGCGCGTTAGACACTGAAGCTTTCTTT. It is translated as CASSGSALDTEAFF.

This clonotype was counted between two and nine times. The gene calls are TRBV7-2 and TRBJ2-4, with 8 bases that match TRBD1. The CDR3 contains 16 residues. CDR1 and CDR2 (germline): SGHTA, FQGNSA. Losses at the gene ends were 5 bases for V and 3 bases for J; bases not matched to a gene: 9. The CDR3 is CASSPRTGLGKNIQYF. Written as DNA, the CDR3 is TGTGCCAGCAGCCCTCGGACAGGGTTAGGCAAAAACATTCAGTACTTC.

This clonotype has more than one count but fewer than ten. The genes are TRBV12-3 or TRBV12-4 and TRBJ2-3; maybe TRBD2 (6 bases). The V and J ends lost 3 bases and 6 bases respectively, with 10 bases between them. This CDR3 has 13 amino acids. The CDR3 here is CASSFTGADTQYF. The CDR3 DNA reads as TGTGCCAGCAGTTTTACGGGAGCGGATACGCAGTATTTT.

Details on this clonotype: Germline is not matched at one junction end, which may reflect a read error. The chain couples TRBV5-3 to TRBJ1-5, with 9 bases identical to TRBD1. TRBV5-3 carries the ORF label, with uncertain function. The CDR3 length is 15 residues. The CDR3: CAGRLTGTGFQPQHF. The CDR3 DNA follows: TGTGCCGGAAGATTGACCGGGACAGGGTTTCAGCCCCAGCATTTT.

The chain carries TRBV6-2 or TRBV6-3 and TRBJ1-5; no clear D gene. The CDR3 spans 15 residues. Germline V gene data show CDR1 as MNHEY and CDR2 as SVGEGT. The V and J ends lost 1 base and 2 bases respectively, with 9 bases between them. The CDR3 nucleotides are TGTGCCAGCAGTTACTGGGTTAATGGCAATCAGCCCCAGCATTTT. It encodes CASSYWVNGNQPQHF.

This clonotype was seen ten or more times. This chain joins TRBV29-1 and TRBJ2-3, with D possibly TRBD2 on 5 matching bases. Trimming left V 6 bases short and J 5 bases short, with 12 bases between. Germline V CDR1 and CDR2: SQVTM, ANQGSEA. The CDR3 sequence is 12 residues long. This CDR3 is CSVGGGLDTQYF. CDR3 nucleotides: TGCAGCGTAGGAGGTGGGCTAGATACGCAGTATTTT.

This clonotype has just a few counts. The genes are TRBV7-9 and TRBJ2-4; TRBD2 agrees at 9 bases. The CDR3 is 16 amino acids. Germline V gene sequence: CDR1 SEHNR, CDR2 FQNEAQ (reference sequence). V dropped 6 bases and J dropped 6; count of bases not matched to a gene: 12. Written as DNA, the CDR3 is TGTGCCAGCAGTTCGACTATAATAGCGGGAGTAAACATTCAGTACTTC. The encoded protein is CASSSTIIAGVNIQYF.

This clonotype was seen at least ten times. The V and J genes are TRBV7-8 and TRBJ2-2, with a tentative D call TRBD2 (6 bases). V was clipped by 2 bases and J by 3 bases, with 13 bases between them. Germline lookup yields CDR1 SGHVS and CDR2 FQNEAQ. The CDR3 has 16 amino acids. DNA for the CDR3: TGTGCCAGCAGCTTAATCCGGAGGGCCCACACCGGGGAGCTGTTTTTT. This gives the protein CASSLIRRAHTGELFF.

This clonotype was seen at least ten times. This chain joins TRBV5-1 and TRBJ2-1, with 10 bases identical to TRBD2. Looked up from germline, CDR1 is SGHRS and CDR2 is YFSETQ. Trimming took 0 bases from V and 6 from J; bases not matched to a gene: 3. The CDR3 contains 15 residues. The chain's CDR3 is CASSLDQREGNEQFF. DNA of the CDR3: TGCGCCAGCAGCTTGGATCAGCGGGAGGGCAATGAGCAGTTCTTC.

This chain uses TRBV6-5 with TRBJ2-7, with 9 positions matching TRBD1. The germline CDR1 and CDR2 sequences are MNHEY and SVGAGI. CDR3 length: 16 amino acids. V was clipped by 6 bases and J by 2 bases; unmatched bases: 11. The CDR3 region is CASSSPGTGITYEQYF. DNA of the CDR3: TGTGCCAGCAGCAGTCCCGGGACAGGGATAACCTACGAGCAGTACTTC.

The genes are TRBV20-1 and TRBJ1-5; 8 bases line up with TRBD1. CDR3 length: 14 amino acids. The V segment lost 1 base and the J segment 3 bases; nucleotides outside the gene matches: 2. Germline CDR1 is DFQATT and CDR2 is SNEGSKA (reference sequence). CDR3 sequence: CSARAGGNNQPQHF. The CDR3 DNA reads TGCAGTGCTAGAGCAGGGGGCAACAATCAGCCCCAGCATTTT.

This clonotype was counted a few times. This chain links TRBV27 with TRBJ2-1; D is tentatively TRBD1 or TRBD2 (5 bases each). V dropped 2 bases and J dropped 6 bases, with 11 bases sitting between them. CDR3 length: 14 residues. Per germline, CDR1 MNHEY and CDR2 SMNVEV (reference sequence). CDR3 nucleotide sequence: TGTGCCAGCAGTTTACGGGACCCCTCCAATGAGCAGTTCTTC. Amino acids: CASSLRDPSNEQFF.

This clonotype was detected many times. The chain has TRBV5-1 and TRBJ1-1; 7 nucleotides match TRBD1. This CDR3 is built from 15 residues. The germline V gene encodes CDR1 SGHRS and CDR2 YFSETQ. V lost 3 bases and J lost 0; bases outside the gene matches: 5. CDR3 in DNA: TGCGCCAGCAGCTGGACAACAGGGGTGAACACTGAAGCTTTCTTT. Translated: CASSWTTGVNTEAFF.

This clonotype turned up a few times. The CDR3 is CASSLIPFGRESYNEQFF. The CDR3 DNA reads as TGTGCCAGCAGCTTAATCCCTTTTGGAAGGGAATCCTACAATGAGCAGTTCTTC. The V call is TRBV11-2, the J call TRBJ2-1; D gene ambiguous. CDR1 and CDR2 (germline): SGHAT, FQNNGV. The V end was cut by 2 bases, the J end by 1 base, with 18 bases between. The CDR3 runs to 18 residues. Together with reference TRBV11-2 and TRBJ2-1, the CDR3 gives the full variable domain: EAGVAQSPRYKIIEKRQSVAFWCNPISGHATLYWYQQILGQGPKLLIQFQNNGVVDDSQLPKDRFSAERLKGVDSTLKIQPAKLEDSAVYLCASSLIPFGRESYNEQFFGPGTRLTVL.

The rearrangement links TRBV4-3 to TRBJ2-1, with 13 bases identical to TRBD2. Germline V lookup: CDR1 LGHNA, CDR2 YSLEER. With 1 base clipped from V and 7 bases from J, the junction kept 7 bases outside the gene matches. This CDR3 is 17 amino acids long. The CDR3 DNA sequence: TGCGCCAGCAGCCAAGGACTAGCGGGAGGATGGGGGAATGAGCAGTTCTTC. Its translation is CASSQGLAGGWGNEQFF.

The table lists this clonotype with many counts. This chain uses TRBV11-2 with TRBJ2-2; no clear D. Trimming took off 1 base at V and 8 bases at J, with 5 bases between the two ends. Germline V lookup: CDR1 SGHAT, CDR2 FQNNGV. The CDR3 runs 12 residues. The CDR3 sequence is CASSLALGELFF. CDR3 nucleotides: TGTGCCAGCAGCTTAGCGTTGGGGGAGCTGTTTTTT. The whole variable domain, filled in from reference TRBV11-2 and TRBJ2-2, reads EAGVAQSPRYKIIEKRQSVAFWCNPISGHATLYWYQQILGQGPKLLIQFQNNGVVDDSQLPKDRFSAERLKGVDSTLKIQPAKLEDSAVYLCASSLALGELFFGEGSRLTVL.

The CDR3 bases are TGTGCCATCAGGGACAGGGAAGAGGGGGAGCAGTACTTC. Amino acid sequence: CAIRDREEGEQYF. J is TRBJ2-7 and V is TRBV10-3; 8 positions match TRBD1. The length of the CDR3 is 13 residues. Germline CDR1 and CDR2: ENHRY and SYGVKD. The J segment lost 7 bases and the V segment lost 6 bases, leaving 8 bases of the junction unmatched.

The table lists this clonotype with a few counts. The chain couples TRBV5-1 to TRBJ2-2; a weak D match, TRBD1 (5 bases). The CDR3 runs to 15 residues. Germline CDR1 and CDR2: SGHRS and YFSETQ. Trimming removed 4 bases at V and 2 bases at J, with 12 bases between. The CDR3 sequence: CASSEQAINTGELFF. The CDR3 region has the DNA TGCGCCAGCAGCGAACAGGCGATAAACACCGGGGAGCTGTTTTTT.

This clonotype was recorded at least ten times. The chain joins TRBV29-1 to TRBJ2-1, with D possibly matching TRBD1 (6 bases). The V and J ends lost 3 bases and 0 bases respectively, with 15 bases between them. The CDR3 loop spans 16 amino acids. CDR1 and CDR2 from the germline V gene are SQVTM and ANQGSEA. As DNA, the CDR3 is TGCAGCGTTGATGGAGTCCGGGACACCTCCTACAATGAGCAGTTCTTC. Residues: CSVDGVRDTSYNEQFF.

This clonotype was counted many times. The rearrangement joins TRBV6-5 to TRBJ2-1, with 16 bases lining up with TRBD2. Germline V gene lookup returns CDR1 MNHEY and CDR2 SVGAGI. The trim removed 4 bases at V and 10 bases at J, leaving 4 bases unmatched. The CDR3 is made up of 15 amino acids. In DNA form, the CDR3 reads TGTGCCAGCAGTTGGCGGGGACTAGCGGGAGGGGAGCAGTTCTTC. Translated, it gives CASSWRGLAGGEQFF.